This record concerns one T cell receptor beta chain sequence. These data belong to a study of glioma-infiltrating T cells after dendritic cell vaccination. Study at large: Treatment, given 2003 to 2012, was autologous tumor lysate-pulsed dendritic cell vaccination.

Amplification used 60 V beta primers and 13 J beta primers. Sequenced by immunoSEQ multiplex PCR; TCRdb stores in-frame clones only, minus some. The table records tens of thousands of clones, more than 75% of them present only once. The ends lost 7 bases at V and 6 bases at J; junction bases unmatched: 9. This CDR3 is 14 amino acids long. Germline loops: CDR1 SQVTM, CDR2 ANQGSEA. The sequencing here drew on blood, taken before dendritic cell vaccination. The V and J genes are TRBV29-1 and TRBJ1-2, with 12 bases matching TRBD1. This TCR came from a human donor with glioblastoma. CDR3 sequence: CSATPGTGGDGYTF. CDR3 nucleotides: TGCAGCGCTACCCCCGGGACAGGGGGCGATGGCTACACCTTC.